Following are 17 T cell receptor beta chains from one sample sequenced in a study of T cell responses to AZD1222 COVID-19 vaccine. Assay: immunoSEQ multiplex PCR; the TCRdb copy retains only in-frame clones and omits some. The sample gives approximately 150,000 clones, roughly nine tenths of which show up once; 3.5% to 4% is in the top ten. The sequenced sample was peripheral blood, obtained 28 days after the second AZD1222 dose. These receptors all come from an adult who received the AZD1222 COVID-19 vaccine.

J is TRBJ2-3 and V is TRBV19; 7 bases are shared with TRBD2. J lost 2 bases, V lost 5 bases, and 10 bases had no gene match. The germline V gene has CDR1 LNHDA and CDR2 SQIVND (reference sequence). CDR3 length: 16 residues. The CDR3 DNA reads as TGTGCCAGTAGTTCCTCCACTAGCGCCTACACAGATACGCAGTATTTT. It codes for CASSSSTSAYTDTQYF.

The rearrangement links TRBV7-3 to TRBJ1-6; D unclear. This CDR3 is 13 amino acids long. V dropped 4 bases and J dropped 4 bases, with 5 bases sitting between them. Germline loops: CDR1 SGHTA, CDR2 FQGTGA. The CDR3 loop reads CASSSGYNSPLHF. In nucleotides, the CDR3 is TGTGCCAGCAGCTCCGGATATAATTCACCCCTCCACTTT.

This clone was recorded many times. The chain carries TRBV18 and TRBJ1-6; TRBD1 agrees at 8 bases. Germline lookup yields CDR1 KGHSH and CDR2 LQKENI. The length of the CDR3 is 15 residues. The J segment lost 10 bases and the V segment lost 3 bases, leaving 8 bases of the junction unmatched. The chain's CDR3 is CASSPTGTGGSPLHF. The CDR3 nucleotides are TGTGCCAGCTCACCTACCGGGACAGGAGGCTCACCCCTCCACTTT.

The chain couples TRBV19 to TRBJ2-1, with no clear D. The CDR3 runs to 15 residues. V was shortened by 1 base and J by 7 bases, with 14 bases between the two germline ends. The germline V gene has CDR1 LNHDA and CDR2 SQIVND (reference sequence). The CDR3 bases are TGTGCCAGTAGTATAGGGCTCCACCCGACGAATGAGCAGTTCTTC. It is translated as CASSIGLHPTNEQFF. The complete variable domain, with remaining parts taken from reference TRBV19 and TRBJ2-1, reads DGGITQSPKYLFRKEGQNVTLSCEQNLNHDAMYWYRQDPGQGLRLIYYSQIVNDFQKGDIAEGYSVSREKKESFPLTVTSAQKNPTAFYLCASSIGLHPTNEQFFGPGTRLTVL.

The DNA for the CDR3 is TGTGCCTGGAGAAGAGGGGCAGGGTCGAATGGCTACACCTTC. Translated: CAWRRGAGSNGYTF. The chain recombines TRBV30 with TRBJ1-2; D might be TRBD1 (5 bases). The CDR3 length is 14 residues. V lost 3 bases and J 6 bases, leaving 17 bases between the germline ends. The germline gives CDR1 GTSNPN, CDR2 SVGIG (reference sequence). Combining the CDR3 with reference TRBV30 and TRBJ1-2 gives the whole variable domain SQTIHQWPATLVQPVGSPLSLECTVEGTSNPNLYWYRQAAGRGLQLLFYSVGIGQISSEVPQNLSASRPQDRQFILSSKKLLLSDSGFYLCAWRRGAGSNGYTFGSGTRLTVV.

This sequence joins TRBV7-3 and TRBJ2-3; 12 bases agree with TRBD1. The V gene end was trimmed by 5 bases and the J gene end by 4 bases; junction bases not matched to a gene: 7. This CDR3 has 16 amino acids. Germline V gene lookup returns CDR1 SGHTA and CDR2 FQGTGA. The CDR3 bases are TGTGCCAGCAGCAGGGACAGGGGGCGACCGGCAGATACGCAGTATTTT. Amino acid sequence: CASSRDRGRPADTQYF.

On this clone: This sample includes further DNA sequences coding for the same CDR3. This chain connects TRBV5-1 to TRBJ2-5, with 11 bases matching TRBD2. This CDR3 is built from 15 residues. V lost 2 bases to trimming and J lost 2 bases; unmatched junction nucleotides: 2. Germline CDR1 and CDR2: SGHRS and YFSETQ. The CDR3 DNA reads TGCGCCAGCAGCTTAGGGACTAGCGGTCAAGAGACCCAGTACTTC. Translating it yields CASSLGTSGQETQYF.

The chain carries TRBV9 and TRBJ1-2, with D unclear. The V and J ends lost 3 bases and 6 bases respectively, with 15 bases between them. This CDR3 contains 14 residues. Per germline, CDR1 SGDLS and CDR2 YYNGEE. This CDR3 is CASSEDMGIHGYTF. The CDR3 nucleotides read TGTGCCAGCAGCGAGGATATGGGGATACATGGCTACACCTTC.

This chain joins TRBV30 and TRBJ1-3, with D possibly matching TRBD1 (5 bases). Trimming cost V 4 bases and J 2 bases, with 12 bases left between them. Germline V CDR1 and CDR2: GTSNPN, SVGIG (reference sequence). This CDR3 contains 14 residues. CDR3 nucleotides: TGTGCCTGGATCCGGCGGGGGGCTGGAAACACCATATATTTT. It encodes CAWIRRGAGNTIYF.

The V and J genes are TRBV4-1 and TRBJ2-1; a weak D match, TRBD2 (5 bases). The CDR3 is 14 residues long. V was pared by 0 bases and J by 10 bases, with 13 bases between. Germline CDR1 reads MGHRA; CDR2 reads YSYEKL. The CDR3 loop reads CASSQEGSWEEQFF. CDR3 bases: TGCGCCAGCAGCCAAGAGGGTAGCTGGGAGGAGCAGTTCTTC.

The chain recombines TRBV9 with TRBJ2-7; no clear D gene. The CDR3 loop spans 15 amino acids. Looked up from germline, CDR1 is SGDLS and CDR2 is YYNGEE. The ends were cut back, 0 bases at V and 3 bases at J, with 13 bases in the middle. The CDR3 loop is CASSVGIEGFYEQYF. CDR3 DNA sequence: TGTGCCAGCAGCGTAGGAATTGAAGGGTTCTACGAGCAGTACTTC.

The V and J genes are TRBV28 and TRBJ1-4; possible D gene TRBD1, 6 bases. Between the trimmed V and J ends, which lost 5 bases and 4 bases, there was a span of 11 bases. Germline loops: CDR1 MDHEN, CDR2 SYDVKM. There are 14 residues in the CDR3. The DNA of the CDR3 is TGTGCCAGCAGTGTGACAGGAGTTAATGAAAAACTGTTTTTT. This encodes CASSVTGVNEKLFF.

This sequence joins TRBV27 and TRBJ2-7; the match to TRBD2 covers 7 bases. The length of the CDR3 is 16 residues. CDR1 is MNHEY and CDR2 is SMNVEV in the germline V gene (reference sequence). Trimming cost V 0 bases and J 3 bases; bases outside gene matches: 8. The CDR3 protein is CASSLSLGGRVYEQYF. DNA for the CDR3: TGTGCCAGCAGTTTATCGCTGGGTGGGAGGGTCTACGAGCAGTACTTC.

This clone was seen only once. This sequence joins TRBV12-3 or TRBV12-4 and TRBJ2-3, with 8 bases lining up with TRBD2. J was trimmed by 2 bases and V by 7 bases; bases with no gene match: 2. This CDR3 is 13 amino acids long. Here the CDR3 DNA reads TGTGCCAGCAAGCGGGGGAACACAGATACGCAGTATTTT. Its translation: CASKRGNTDTQYF.

This CDR3 is CASSLRGPLDTGELFF. For the CDR3, the DNA is TGCGCCAGCAGCTTACGGGGGCCATTGGACACCGGGGAGCTGTTTTTT. V and J are TRBV5-1 and TRBJ2-2; D may be TRBD1 or TRBD2 (6 bases each). CDR3 length: 16 residues. Germline values: CDR1 SGHRS, CDR2 YFSETQ. V shed 2 bases and J shed 3 bases, with 14 bases lying between them.

The rearrangement uses TRBV5-1 and TRBJ2-3; weak D call: TRBD1 (5 bases). Germline-derived CDR1 and CDR2 are SGHRS and YFSETQ. This CDR3 contains 15 residues. V dropped 1 base and J dropped 2 bases, with 11 bases sitting between them. Here the CDR3 DNA reads TGCGCCAGCAGCTTGTGGCAGGGTAACACAGATACGCAGTATTTT. Translating gives CASSLWQGNTDTQYF.

The count of this clone is one. This chain uses TRBV7-2 with TRBJ1-3, with a possible D match to TRBD1 (6 bases). Trimming removed 2 bases from V and 2 bases from J, with 13 bases in between. This CDR3 contains 16 residues. Per the germline V gene, CDR1 is SGHTA and CDR2 is FQGNSA. CDR3 in amino acids: CASSLSQGPPGNTIYF. In DNA form, the CDR3 reads TGTGCCAGCAGCTTAAGCCAGGGGCCGCCTGGAAACACCATATATTTT.